Given below is one T cell receptor (beta chain) in context. Sequencing used immunoSEQ multiplex PCR; TCRdb keeps in-frame clones, though not all of them. This sample carries 45,000 to 50,000 clones, approximately 90% of them seen once, and the ten largest clones take around 9.6%. The data derive from a study of blood T cell repertoires in COVID-19. Study information: Collection of acute and convalescent COVID-19 samples took place in the United States, Italy and Spain. From T cells, B-cell-depleted T cells, or PBMCs came the material, which was cDNA or gDNA.

CDR1 is SGHTA and CDR2 is FQGNSA in the germline V gene. With 4 bases removed from V and 1 base from J, the gap between germline ends came to 7 bases. This CDR3 region has 13 residues. Sequenced material: peripheral blood. This chain joins TRBV7-2 and TRBJ1-1; D gene unclear. The clonotype originates from a man aged 50-59 years with active COVID-19. The CDR3 nucleotides are TGTGCCAGCAGCTCCCAGCGGAACACTGAAGCTTTCTTT. The encoded protein is CASSSQRNTEAFF.